Listed below are T cell receptor beta chains from one sample, sequenced in a study of graft-versus-host responses after intestinal transplantation. These receptors have no identified antigens. Some clones are missing from TCRdb's copy, which holds only in-frame ones; the method was immunoSEQ multiplex PCR. The sample consists of about 85,000 clones, 82% of them appearing once. This sample comprised unstimulated CD4+ T cells sorted from spleen or lymph node cells, obtained before intestinal transplant. The receptors here all came from a human donor who received an intestinal transplant. CDR3s include the opening cysteine and the closing phenylalanine or tryptophan. The size of a clone is reported for some rows only, either as once, few or many, or as a class for expanded clones.

size: -; V: TRBV6-1; J: TRBJ1-4; CDR3: CASSPGMATNEKLFF
size: -; V: TRBV27; J: TRBJ1-1; CDR3: CASSPHAGGWGTEAFF
size: -; V: TRBV30; J: TRBJ1-4; CDR3: CAWASEKLFF
size: -; V: TRBV30; J: TRBJ2-3; CDR3: CAWSEAGGADTQYF
size: -; V: TRBV6-1; J: TRBJ1-2; CDR3: CASSKGGASVYGYTF
size: once; V: TRBV11-3; J: TRBJ2-5; CDR3: CASSARDSRETQYF
size: -; V: TRBV7-2; J: TRBJ2-5; CDR3: CASSFASGGPKQETQYF
size: -; V: TRBV28; J: TRBJ2-1; CDR3: CASRRQGNARGEQFF
size: -; V: TRBV2; J: TRBJ2-5; CDR3: CASSVSGGETQYF
size: -; V: TRBV7-9; J: TRBJ2-7; CDR3: CASSSLGGSYEQYF
size: -; V: TRBV19; J: TRBJ1-2; CDR3: CASSRRGTGPGYTF
size: -; V: TRBV28; J: TRBJ2-7; CDR3: CASTASPADSYEQYF
size: -; V: TRBV21-1; J: TRBJ2-7; CDR3: CASSKLSEQYF
size: -; V: TRBV29-1; J: TRBJ2-5; CDR3: CSVGGLAGQETQYF
size: -; V: TRBV11-3; J: TRBJ1-6; CDR3: CASSLVPLDRRKSYNSPLHF
size: -; V: TRBV4-2; J: TRBJ2-4; CDR3: CASSLGAKNIQYF
size: -; V: TRBV18; J: TRBJ1-2; CDR3: CASSPPWNREGLYGYTF